This is a list of T cell receptor beta chains from one sample in a study of response to subunit inactivated influenza vaccine. TCRdb re-derived calls from the RT-PCR reads in MiXCR, one entry per CDR3 protein. Of 860,000 or so distinct CDR3 sequences in the sample, less than 25% were seen once. The sequenced sample was PBMCs from blood, obtained around 5 days after vaccination. The receptors derive from a man in his fifties who received an inactivated influenza vaccine. Both conserved end residues are part of each CDR3. Each record gives: V gene, CDR3 length, J gene, CDR3 protein.

TRBV10-3	12	TRBJ1-4	CAISATNEKLFF
TRBV12-3/TRBV12-4	14	TRBJ2-1	CASSRTVSYNEQFF
TRBV6-5	11	TRBJ2-1	CASLMGNEQFF
TRBV11-2	14	TRBJ2-1	CASSLKGLGSEQFF
TRBV20-1	13	TRBJ2-3	CSAWGTSGNTQYF
TRBV7-2	16	TRBJ2-7	CASSPQKAAPPYEQYF
TRBV20-1	10	TRBJ1-2	CSVVNYGYTF
TRBV7-9	15	TRBJ2-7	CASSLTREGPYEQYF
TRBV28	14	TRBJ1-2	CASSYGTGAYGYTF
TRBV7-9	13	TRBJ1-6	CASSRRTETPLHF
TRBV20-1	15	TRBJ2-7	CSASDLVGGGYEQYF
TRBV4-2	15	TRBJ1-6	CASSQKSPDNSPLHF
TRBV5-1	13	TRBJ2-4	CASSLDIKNIQYF
TRBV5-1	15	TRBJ1-6	CASTPGTGLNSPLHF
TRBV12-3/TRBV12-4	14	TRBJ2-2	CASSLGLANGELFF
TRBV5-1	14	TRBJ2-7	CASSSHGQGGEQYF
TRBV27	15	TRBJ1-2	CASSESTWVPGGYTF
TRBV12-3/TRBV12-4	16	TRBJ2-2	CASSPPLSLRAGELFF
TRBV11-2	16	TRBJ2-6	CASSFYRGPGANVLTF
TRBV20-1	17	TRBJ1-2	CSADDSINRGLDYGYTF
TRBV30	13	TRBJ1-2	CAWSVGQPYGYTF
TRBV28	15	TRBJ1-5	CASSLTGRGNQPQHF
TRBV20-1	15	TRBJ2-4	CSAQRTSGAKNIQYF
TRBV28	16	TRBJ1-4	CASSLSDWTTNEKLFF
TRBV2	14	TRBJ1-5	CASSEVGGGQPQHF
TRBV7-9	16	TRBJ2-3	CASSPRSSSGADTQYF
TRBV9	14	TRBJ2-7	CASSVSPTGYEQYF
TRBV20-1	11	TRBJ1-1	CSASYRLEAFF
TRBV9	14	TRBJ2-5	CASSVSPGQETQYF
TRBV6-2/TRBV6-3	14	TRBJ1-1	CASSYTDRSTEAFF
TRBV20-1	14	TRBJ2-7	CSARRQSYSYEQYF
TRBV7-2	12	TRBJ2-1	CASSFQALVQFF
TRBV20-1	17	TRBJ2-1	CSARVGLAGSSYNEQFF
TRBV2	13	TRBJ2-5	CASSGTSVETQYF
TRBV7-2	15	TRBJ2-2	CASSLTGGPTGELFF
TRBV28	15	TRBJ2-7	CASRNMELAGYEQYF
TRBV12-3/TRBV12-4	15	TRBJ2-3	CASSLRELGVGTQYF
TRBV5-1	14	TRBJ2-5	CASSAQGWKETQYF
TRBV14	16	TRBJ1-1	CASSHGDRGRLAEAFF
TRBV6-2/TRBV6-3	15	TRBJ2-1	CASSTTPGAYNEQFF
TRBV5-1	15	TRBJ2-1	CASSSDLAVYNEQFF
TRBV6-1	15	TRBJ2-3	CASEPGRAWGDTQYF
TRBV7-2	16	TRBJ2-6	CASSLEGGAGANVLTF
TRBV12-3/TRBV12-4	14	TRBJ2-1	CASNFQRAIDEQFF
TRBV4-1	15	TRBJ2-1	CASSQGPGGTDEQFF
TRBV29-1	12	TRBJ2-7	CSVGGQGHEQYF
TRBV21-1	18	TRBJ2-7	CASSKVSSGLAGAYEQYF
TRBV5-1	15	TRBJ1-5	CASSPRGQGNEPQHF
TRBV18	15	TRBJ1-6	CASSPADGFNSPLHF
TRBV2	12	TRBJ1-4	CASGGAGEKLFF
TRBV9	14	TRBJ2-7	CASTPAPSSYEQYF
TRBV10-1	13	TRBJ1-1	CASRANMNTEAFF
TRBV24-1	14	TRBJ2-5	CATSHPTVDETQYF
TRBV11-2	16	TRBJ1-1	CASMNGGARAGTEAFF
TRBV7-9	14	TRBJ1-1	CASSSFDGFTEAFF
TRBV28	17	TRBJ2-2	CASSLAGRGASTGELFF
TRBV12-3/TRBV12-4	15	TRBJ1-2	CASSLTGGGLPGYTF